The 18 T cell receptor beta chains reported below all come from one sample, sequenced in a study of T cell responses to AZD1222 COVID-19 vaccine. TCRdb's copy holds only in-frame clones and misses some; the assay was immunoSEQ multiplex PCR. In the table there are about 130,000 clones, roughly 86% of which are singletons. The sequencing used peripheral blood, collected on day 0 of AZD1222 vaccination. These receptors all come from an adult in good health.

This clone was detected only once. V is TRBV14 and J is TRBJ1-3; TRBD1 matches at 7 bases. Germline assignment: CDR1 SGHDN and CDR2 FVKESK. V trimming: 0 bases; J trimming: 4 bases; junction bases outside the gene matches: 6. The CDR3 is 16 residues long. Here the CDR3 reads CASSQDFGTAGNTIYF. The DNA for the CDR3 is TGTGCCAGCAGCCAAGATTTTGGGACAGCCGGAAACACCATATATTTT.

The J gene is TRBJ1-1, the V gene TRBV3-1 (or the pseudogene TRBV3-2), with 8 nucleotides matching TRBD1. Germline CDR1 and CDR2: LGHDT and YNNKEL (reference sequence). This CDR3 region has 13 residues. With 3 bases clipped from V and 5 bases from J, the junction kept 2 bases outside the gene matches. The CDR3 region has the DNA TGTGCCAGCAGCCAGGGACAGGTAACTGAAGCTTTCTTT. Translated, it gives CASSQGQVTEAFF.

This chain links TRBV5-1 with TRBJ2-3; no reliable D call. V was shortened by 3 bases and J by 2 bases, with 10 bases between the two germline ends. The CDR3 extends over 14 amino acids. Germline V gives CDR1 SGHRS, CDR2 YFSETQ. This CDR3 is CASSSGVTTDTQYF. The CDR3 DNA is TGCGCCAGCAGCTCTGGGGTGACCACAGATACGCAGTATTTT.

The table lists this clone with a few counts. V usage is TRBV7-3 and J usage is TRBJ2-6; D is ambiguous. The germline gives CDR1 SGHTA, CDR2 FQGTGA. V shed 4 bases and J shed 0 bases, with 7 bases lying between them. There are 15 residues in the CDR3. CDR3 bases: TGTGCCAGCAGCTCCTTGGGCTCTGGGGCCAACGTCCTGACTTTC. Protein product: CASSSLGSGANVLTF.

The V call is TRBV29-1, the J call TRBJ2-5, with a possible D match to TRBD1 (5 bases). The V gene lost 7 bases and the J gene lost 2 bases, with 11 bases spanning the gap. The CDR3 has 12 residues. Germline V gives CDR1 SQVTM, CDR2 ANQGSEA. As DNA, the CDR3 is TGCAGCGCCAAGACAGTTCAAGAGACCCAGTACTTC. Its protein is CSAKTVQETQYF.

This clone was counted between two and nine times. This chain links TRBV6-1 with TRBJ1-1; possibly TRBD1 for D (5 bases). CDR1 is MNHNS, CDR2 SASEGT, per germline. V was shortened by 2 bases and J by 3 bases, with 10 bases between the two germline ends. CDR3 length equals 14 residues. CDR3 DNA: TGTGCCAGCAGTGAACAGGGTAAGGACACTGAAGCTTTCTTT. Amino acids: CASSEQGKDTEAFF.

The chain uses TRBV7-8 and TRBJ1-5; D might be TRBD1 (5 bases). The CDR3 has 15 amino acids. Germline CDR1 SGHVS, CDR2 FQNEAQ. With 3 bases removed from V and 5 bases from J, the gap between germline ends came to 14 bases. CDR3 loop: CASSLGLNYDQPQHF. The CDR3 DNA sequence: TGTGCCAGCAGCTTGGGACTTAATTACGATCAGCCCCAGCATTTT.

The V and J genes are TRBV10-3 and TRBJ1-1, with TRBD1 identical over 9 bases. The CDR3 has 15 amino acids. Trimming at V came to 3 bases and at J to 4 bases, leaving 6 bases not matched to a gene. Germline loops: CDR1 ENHRY, CDR2 SYGVKD. In DNA form, the CDR3 reads TGTGCCATCAGTGAAGGGACAGGGTTGGGCACTGAAGCTTTCTTT. As protein: CAISEGTGLGTEAFF.

The CDR3: CASLDRGGYGYTF. The CDR3 region has the DNA TGTGCCAGCTTGGACAGGGGCGGCTATGGCTACACCTTC. The J gene is TRBJ1-2, the V gene TRBV6-5, with TRBD1 matching over 9 bases. Germline V gene lookup returns CDR1 MNHEY and CDR2 SVGAGI. CDR3 length: 13 amino acids. Unmatched junction bases numbered 5, after V lost 8 bases and J lost 4 bases.

This chain joins TRBV4-2 and TRBJ2-5; perhaps TRBD1 as D (5 bases). CDR1 is LGHNA, CDR2 YNFKEQ, per germline. V shed 4 bases and J shed 4 bases, with 13 bases lying between them. The CDR3 totals 14 residues. The CDR3 here is CASSPQAMSETQYF. CDR3 coding DNA: TGTGCCAGCAGCCCACAGGCTATGTCAGAGACCCAGTACTTC.

The CDR3 DNA reads TGCGCCAGTTCCTCCGGAGACGTTAACTATGGCTACACCTTC. Translating gives CASSSGDVNYGYTF. The V gene is TRBV5-1, the J gene TRBJ1-2; D is uncertain. Per the germline V gene, CDR1 is SGHRS and CDR2 is YFSETQ. The V gene lost 8 bases and the J gene lost 1 base, with 15 bases spanning the gap. There are 14 residues in the CDR3.

The chain recombines TRBV6-1 with TRBJ1-4; 7 positions match TRBD1. This CDR3 has 14 amino acids. Germline V gives CDR1 MNHNS, CDR2 SASEGT. V trimming: 5 bases; J trimming: 7 bases; junction bases outside the gene matches: 7. CDR3 region: CASSLSTGSEKLFF. In DNA, the CDR3 is TGTGCCAGCAGTTTATCGACAGGGAGTGAAAAACTGTTTTTT.

Concerning this clone itself: At one end the junction does not follow the germline gene, possibly because of a read error. The chain has TRBV11-2 and TRBJ2-7, with 13 bases that match TRBD2. The CDR3 is made up of 14 amino acids. Germline V lookup: CDR1 SGHAT, CDR2 FQNNGV. CDR3 DNA: TGTGCCAGCAGCCGAGCCGGGACTAGCGGGGAGCGGAACTTC. This translates into CASSRAGTSGERNF.

J is TRBJ1-4 and V is TRBV5-1; TRBD1 agrees at 8 bases. V lost 0 bases to trimming and J lost 5 bases; unmatched junction nucleotides: 3. CDR3 size: 15 residues. Germline V lookup: CDR1 SGHRS, CDR2 YFSETQ. CDR3 in amino acids: CASSLGTGPNEKLFF. The CDR3 DNA is TGCGCCAGCAGCTTGGGGACAGGGCCGAATGAAAAACTGTTTTTT.

This clone was counted between two and nine times. The chain joins TRBV5-5 to TRBJ1-5; D is possibly TRBD1 (5 bases). This CDR3 has 13 residues. V gave up 5 bases and J gave up 7 bases, with 13 bases separating them. Germline values: CDR1 SGHKS, CDR2 YYEKEE (reference sequence). CDR3 residues: CASREDEGQPQHF. The CDR3 DNA is TGTGCCAGCAGAGAGGACGAGGGGCAGCCCCAGCATTTT.

The rearrangement uses TRBV7-2 and TRBJ2-7; 8 bases line up with TRBD2. The junction had 5 bases not matched to a gene; V was cut back by 5 bases and J by 2 bases. There are 14 residues in the CDR3. Germline V CDR1 and CDR2: SGHTA, FQGNSA. The CDR3 nucleotides are TGTGCCAGCAGCGGAGTTAGCGGGGCCTACGAGCAGTACTTC. Its protein is CASSGVSGAYEQYF.

This chain links TRBV14 with TRBJ2-7, with 11 bases lining up with TRBD2. V trimming: 2 bases; J trimming: 2 bases; junction bases outside the gene matches: 11. CDR1 and CDR2 (germline): SGHDN, FVKESK. This CDR3 has 18 residues. CDR3 in DNA: TGTGCCAGCAGCCAAAGGGGACTACTTAGCGGGAGGGCCTACGAGCAGTACTTC. This translates into CASSQRGLLSGRAYEQYF.

The chain couples TRBV27 to TRBJ1-4; the match to TRBD1 covers 8 bases. J lost 6 bases, V lost 6 bases, and 12 bases had no gene match. CDR1 MNHEY and CDR2 SMNVEV come from the germline V gene (reference sequence). There are 16 residues in the CDR3. The CDR3 region is CASRRTGTPGDEKLFF. The CDR3 coding sequence is TGTGCCAGCAGGAGGACAGGGACGCCGGGTGATGAAAAACTGTTTTTT.